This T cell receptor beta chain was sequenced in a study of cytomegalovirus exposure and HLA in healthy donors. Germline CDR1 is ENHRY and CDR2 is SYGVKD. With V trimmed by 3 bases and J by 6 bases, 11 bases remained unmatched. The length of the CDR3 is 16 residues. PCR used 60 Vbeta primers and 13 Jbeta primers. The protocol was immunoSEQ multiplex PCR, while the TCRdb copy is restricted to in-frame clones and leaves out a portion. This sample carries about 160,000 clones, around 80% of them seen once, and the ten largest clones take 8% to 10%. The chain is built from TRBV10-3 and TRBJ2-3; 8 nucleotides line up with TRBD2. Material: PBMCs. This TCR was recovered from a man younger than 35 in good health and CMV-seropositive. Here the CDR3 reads CAISDPTSGRVDTQYF. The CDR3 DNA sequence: TGTGCCATCAGTGACCCAACTAGCGGACGTGTGGATACGCAGTATTTT.